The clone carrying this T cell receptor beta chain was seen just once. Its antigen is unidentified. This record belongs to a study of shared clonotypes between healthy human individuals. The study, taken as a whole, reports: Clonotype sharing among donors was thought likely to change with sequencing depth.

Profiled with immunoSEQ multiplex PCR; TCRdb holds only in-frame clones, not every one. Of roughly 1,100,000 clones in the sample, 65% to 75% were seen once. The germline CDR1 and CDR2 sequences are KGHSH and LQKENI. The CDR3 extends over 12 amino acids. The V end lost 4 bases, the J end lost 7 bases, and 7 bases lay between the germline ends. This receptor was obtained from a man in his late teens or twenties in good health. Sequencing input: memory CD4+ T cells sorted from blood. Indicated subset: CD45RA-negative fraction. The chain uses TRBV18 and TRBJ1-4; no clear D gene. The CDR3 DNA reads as TGTGCCAGCTCACTACCCGGTGAAAAACTGTTTTTT. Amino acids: CASSLPGEKLFF.